This T cell receptor (beta chain) was profiled in a study of long-term antiretroviral therapy in people with HIV. Study-wide findings and caveats: Older ART regimens may have been in use when blood was drawn between the mid-2000s and the late 2010s. Diversity went up after ART and still fell short of transplant donor controls.

Comments on this clone: Its target is not known.

It was version v3.0 of the immunoSEQ assay that was run at survey level. Some clones are missing from TCRdb's copy, which holds only in-frame ones; the method was immunoSEQ multiplex PCR. Of under 20,000 clones in the sample, 80% were seen once. Each contributor possessed a minimum of one pre-ART and a minimum of two post-ART PBMC samples. CDR1 and CDR2 from the germline V gene are SEHNR and FQNEAQ (reference sequence). The length of the CDR3 is 15 residues. The J segment lost 2 bases and the V segment lost 4 bases, leaving 6 bases of the junction unmatched. The gene calls are TRBV7-9 and TRBJ2-3; 7 positions match TRBD1. The origin of this receptor is a woman in her thirties or forties with HIV. The sequencing here drew on unsorted PBMCs, taken 0.2 years after starting antiretroviral therapy. The CDR3 reads CASSYSTGNTDTQYF. In DNA, the CDR3 is TGTGCCAGCAGCTACTCGACAGGGAACACAGATACGCAGTATTTT. The full variable domain, its missing parts supplied by reference TRBV7-9 and TRBJ2-3, is DTGVSQNPRHKITKRGQNVTFRCDPISEHNRLYWYRQTLGQGPEFLTYFQNEAQLEKSRLLSDRFSAERPKGSFSTLEIQRTEQGDSAMYLCASSYSTGNTDTQYFGPGTRLTVL.